This T cell receptor beta chain derives from a study of T cell changes during pregnancy in multiple sclerosis (dated by TCRdb to the late 2010s). Describing the broader study: In women with multiple sclerosis, the researchers looked at how the T cell repertoire shifted as pregnancy progressed.

The CDR3 sequence holds 15 residues, the cysteine and phenylalanine included. The DNA shown is the 45-base CDR3, in frame from base 1. V was cut back by 0 bases and J by 8 bases, leaving a gap of 16 bases between them. From the germline V gene, CDR1 is LGHNA and CDR2 is YSLEER. On this clone itself: This clone's antigen is unknown. Base qualities are not recorded, but no much larger clone differs from it by a single base.

Receptor libraries were prepared by the immunoSEQ multiplex PCR assay. Drawn from immuneACCESS, this table holds only the in-frame rearrangements with V and J called that TCRdb kept. Clones are partly lost; checked studies trace under half to an unresolved V gene and leave the rest unexplained. Across this sample there are 40,000 or so clones, with 90% to 95% seen only once. 5% to 6.5% of the sample is in the top ten clones. The material was CD8+ T cells from peripheral blood mononuclear cells, obtained in the second trimester of pregnancy. The receptor was derived from a female donor with multiple sclerosis, enrolled in a pregnancy study. The sequence is built from TRBV4-3 and TRBJ1-2; the D gene cannot be resolved reliably. The nucleotide sequence is TGCGCCAGCAGCCAAGATATAGTGGCTCGAGGGGGCTACACCTTC. The resulting protein is CASSQDIVARGGYTF.